This T cell receptor (beta chain) came from a study of identical twins. Study results and limitations: Without tracking the same donors, conclusions rested on cross-sectional statistical analysis.

On this clonotype: Its antigen is not known.

The CDR3 runs to 14 residues. The V end lost 6 bases, the J end lost 5 bases, and 16 bases lay between the germline ends. A single record per CDR3 protein comes from TCRdb applying MiXCR to the 5' RACE reads. The sample consists of 400,000 to 600,000 distinct CDR3 sequences, 20% to 25% of them appearing once. These data were likewise used in another study, on yellow fever vaccine responses in identical twins. That publication notes: Twins showed a vaccine T cell response that reportedly seemed partly convergent, partly personalized.

The chain carries TRBV12-3 or TRBV12-4 and TRBJ2-5; a weak D match, TRBD2 (6 bases). This clonotype was obtained from a woman in her late teens or twenties in good health. Sequencing input: CD4+ T cells sorted from blood. The CDR3 nucleotides read TGTGCCAGCAGACCTACGGCGGGGTTTGAGACCCAGTACTTC. It codes for CASRPTAGFETQYF.